Listed below are T cell receptor beta chains from one sample, sequenced in a study of shared clonotypes between healthy human individuals. TCRdb's table, derived via immunoSEQ multiplex PCR, lists solely in-frame clones and lacks some. The sample consists of 110,000 or so clones, around 71% of them appearing once. Sequenced: memory CD8+ T cells sorted from blood. The receptors come from a woman in her twenties or thirties in good health. Both conserved end residues are part of each CDR3. Fields, in order: V gene, J gene, D gene, clone size, CDR3 protein, CDR3 DNA. A D gene is named only where the DNA matches it firmly. Clone size, where shown, is once, few, many, or a class for clones that have expanded.

TRBV25-1	TRBJ1-5	.	.	CASSDSDKSHQPQHF	TGTGCCAGCAGTGACTCGGACAAGAGTCATCAGCCCCAGCATTTT
TRBV19	TRBJ2-1	.	.	CASINGGPGIVHEQFF	TGTGCCAGTATTAATGGGGGACCAGGGATTGTCCATGAGCAGTTCTTC
TRBV4-2	TRBJ2-6	TRBD2	many	CASSQGTSASRPGANVLTF	TGTGCCAGCAGCCAGGGGACTAGCGCCTCCAGACCCGGGGCCAACGTCCTGACTTTC
TRBV7-9	TRBJ1-1	.	once	CASSFGGFAEAFF	TGTGCCAGCAGCTTTGGCGGGTTCGCTGAAGCTTTCTTT
TRBV28	TRBJ1-5	.	.	CASREGSDQPQHF	TGTGCCAGCAGGGAGGGGTCCGATCAGCCCCAGCATTTT
TRBV5-8	TRBJ1-2	TRBD1	.	CASSLQGSYGYTF	TGTGCCAGCAGCTTACAGGGGTCCTATGGCTACACCTTC
TRBV28	TRBJ2-7	.	.	CASSPLHPQTYEQYF	TGTGCCAGCAGTCCCCTCCACCCTCAAACCTACGAGCAGTACTTC
TRBV27	TRBJ2-3	TRBD2	.	CASSFMVGGADTQYF	TGTGCCAGCAGTTTTATGGTGGGGGGGGCAGATACGCAGTATTTT
TRBV14	TRBJ1-1	.	.	CASSQVSGGWHTEAFF	TGTGCCAGCAGCCAAGTTTCGGGGGGCTGGCACACTGAAGCTTTCTTT
TRBV19	TRBJ1-1	.	few	CASSISPSAGAEAFF	TGTGCCAGTAGTATATCCCCCAGCGCAGGGGCTGAAGCTTTCTTT
TRBV29-1	TRBJ2-7	.	.	CSVTTRTTHEQYF	TGCAGCGTTACAACTAGAACGACCCACGAGCAGTACTTC
TRBV5-1	TRBJ1-1	.	.	CASSLDSVNTEAFF	TGCGCCAGCAGCTTGGATTCGGTGAACACTGAAGCTTTCTTT
TRBV6-5	TRBJ1-6	TRBD1	.	CASIQTGDYAPLHF	TGTGCCAGCATCCAGACAGGGGATTATGCACCCCTCCACTTT
TRBV5-1	TRBJ2-2	TRBD1	.	CASSILDRATGELFF	TGCGCCAGCAGCATCTTAGACAGGGCGACCGGGGAGCTGTTTTTT
TRBV28	TRBJ1-5	TRBD1	once	CASSSLTGGVQPQHF	TGTGCCAGCAGTTCGCTTACAGGGGGAGTTCAGCCCCAGCATTTT
TRBV6-1	TRBJ2-3	.	many	CASSEEAGGTDTQYF	TGTGCCAGCAGTGAAGAAGCAGGGGGCACAGATACGCAGTATTTT
TRBV6-4	TRBJ2-1	TRBD2	.	CASSDSWVAGHNEQFF	TGTGCCAGCAGTGACTCGTGGGTAGCGGGCCACAATGAGCAGTTCTTC
TRBV7-9	TRBJ2-7	.	.	CASTGPDPNEQYF	TGTGCCAGCACCGGCCCGGATCCTAACGAGCAGTACTTC
TRBV29-1	TRBJ2-7	TRBD2	.	CSVEAVPGLGPYEQYF	TGCAGCGTTGAAGCTGTACCGGGACTAGGTCCCTACGAGCAGTACTTC
TRBV29-1	TRBJ2-5	.	many	CSAPTVSQETQYF	TGCAGCGCCCCCACCGTCTCCCAAGAGACCCAGTACTTC
TRBV19	TRBJ2-7	.	.	CASSPQITGIEQYF	TGTGCCAGTAGCCCCCAAATTACAGGGATCGAGCAGTACTTC
TRBV19	TRBJ1-1	.	many	CASSINSYMNTEAFF	TGTGCCAGTAGTATAAACAGCTATATGAACACTGAAGCTTTCTTT
TRBV27	TRBJ1-1	TRBD1	few	CASSGRDRGLNTEAFF	TGTGCCAGCAGTGGCCGGGACAGGGGGTTGAACACTGAAGCTTTCTTT
TRBV2	TRBJ2-7	TRBD2	.	CASSPKTSGGYEQYF	TGTGCCAGCAGTCCCAAGACTAGCGGGGGATACGAGCAGTACTTC
TRBV2	TRBJ1-1	.	.	CASSEVGWGAQGAFF	TGTGCCAGCAGTGAAGTCGGGTGGGGAGCCCAGGGAGCTTTCTTT
TRBV5-5	TRBJ2-7	TRBD2	.	CASSLGGLAVDEQYF	TGTGCCAGCAGCTTGGGCGGACTAGCGGTCGACGAGCAGTACTTC
TRBV2	TRBJ2-6	TRBD2	.	CASRETAGGTSGANVLTF	TGTGCCAGCAGGGAGACAGCGGGGGGGACCTCTGGGGCCAACGTCCTGACTTTC
TRBV6-1	TRBJ2-2	.	.	CASTGAGEGGELFF	TGTGCCAGTACCGGTGCAGGGGAGGGCGGGGAGCTGTTTTTT
TRBV9	TRBJ1-5	TRBD1	few	CASSAWDRSFNQPQHF	TGTGCCAGCAGCGCCTGGGACAGGTCCTTCAATCAGCCCCAGCATTTT
TRBV29-1	TRBJ2-7	.	many	CSVLGREREQYF	TGCAGCGTCCTGGGGCGGGAAAGGGAGCAGTACTTC
TRBV5-1	TRBJ2-7	.	.	CANNSRQALLLMLYVIVVEQYF	TGCGCCAACAACTCTAGACAGGCTCTACTCCTGATGCTTTACGTTATAGTGGTCGAGCAGTACTTC
TRBV4-1	TRBJ1-1	.	many	CASSQTRDWNTEAFF	TGCGCCAGCAGCCAAACACGAGACTGGAACACTGAAGCTTTCTTT
TRBV5-6	TRBJ2-4	.	.	CASSLRGIAKNIQYF	TGTGCCAGCAGCTTAAGGGGGATAGCCAAAAACATTCAGTACTTC
TRBV28	TRBJ2-7	.	.	CASSLWAGDYEQYF	TGTGCCAGCAGTTTATGGGCAGGAGACTACGAGCAGTACTTC
TRBV6-5	TRBJ1-1	.	.	CASSSRHFMNTEAFF	TGTGCCAGCAGTAGCAGACACTTCATGAACACTGAAGCTTTCTTT
TRBV9	TRBJ2-4	.	.	CASSVGAHFRSTAKNIQYF	TGTGCCAGCAGCGTAGGTGCACATTTTCGGTCGACGGCCAAAAACATTCAGTACTTC
TRBV6-5	TRBJ2-2	TRBD1	few	CASSGTGSTGELFF	TGTGCCAGCAGTGGGACAGGGAGCACCGGGGAGCTGTTTTTT
TRBV6-4	TRBJ2-2	.	.	CASSDQDSVNTGELFF	TGTGCCAGCAGTGACCAGGACAGCGTAAACACCGGGGAGCTGTTTTTT
TRBV6-4	TRBJ2-7	.	.	CASISGLTQQYF	TGTGCCAGCATCTCCGGGCTGACGCAGCAGTACTTC
TRBV28	TRBJ1-5	.	few	CASSLWYSSTGNQPQHF	TGTGCCAGCAGTTTATGGTACTCCTCAACGGGCAATCAGCCCCAGCATTTT
TRBV13	TRBJ2-7	TRBD2	.	CASSSIQTREGGYEQYF	TGTGCCAGCAGCTCGATACAGACGCGGGAGGGTGGCTACGAGCAGTACTTC
TRBV6-1	TRBJ2-1	.	.	CASRTYIGGEEQFF	TGTGCCAGCAGAACCTACATAGGGGGGGAAGAGCAGTTCTTC
TRBV7-2	TRBJ2-6	.	.	CASSYTQRAWVGANVLTF	TGTGCCAGCAGCTATACCCAGCGGGCATGGGTCGGGGCCAACGTCCTGACTTTC
TRBV5-4	TRBJ2-3	.	many	CASSNGLASTDTQYF	TGTGCCAGCAGCAACGGACTGGCTAGCACAGATACGCAGTATTTT
TRBV5-1	TRBJ1-1	.	.	CASSLALENTEAFF	TGCGCCAGCAGCTTGGCTTTGGAGAACACTGAAGCTTTCTTT
TRBV2	TRBJ1-1	TRBD1	many	CASSEMGQGPNGAFF	TGTGCCAGCAGTGAAATGGGACAGGGGCCGAACGGGGCTTTCTTT
TRBV28	TRBJ2-7	.	.	CASREAYEQYF	TGTGCCAGCAGAGAGGCGTACGAGCAGTACTTC
TRBV4-2	TRBJ2-3	.	few	CASSQGGRTPDTQYF	TGTGCCAGCAGCCAAGGGGGACGGACCCCAGATACGCAGTATTTT
TRBV5-1	TRBJ2-2	TRBD1	.	CASSETRDRGSTGELFF	TGCGCCAGCAGCGAAACCCGGGACAGGGGGTCTACCGGGGAGCTGTTTTTT
TRBV4-1	TRBJ1-1	.	.	CASSQDEGMNTEAFF	TGCGCCAGCAGCCAAGATGAGGGGATGAACACTGAAGCTTTCTTT
TRBV19	TRBJ2-1	TRBD2	.	CASSIPSGRGEQFF	TGTGCCAGTAGTATCCCTAGCGGGAGAGGTGAGCAGTTCTTC
TRBV2	TRBJ2-7	TRBD1	large	CASSEATGGHYEQYF	TGTGCCAGCAGTGAAGCGACAGGGGGACACTACGAGCAGTACTTC
TRBV11-2	TRBJ2-1	.	once	CASSLQGSGGYNEQFF	TGTGCCAGCAGCCTCCAAGGGAGCGGAGGCTACAATGAGCAGTTCTTC
TRBV28	TRBJ2-5	.	.	CASSPRGLQETQYF	TGTGCCAGCAGTCCCAGGGGCCTACAAGAGACCCAGTACTTC
TRBV19	TRBJ2-7	.	few	CASSMEGPLPYEQYF	TGTGCCAGTAGTATGGAGGGGCCTCTTCCCTACGAGCAGTACTTC
TRBV27	TRBJ2-7	TRBD2	few	CASSPKGLVGYEQYF	TGTGCCAGCAGTCCAAAGGGACTAGTAGGCTACGAGCAGTACTTC
TRBV19	TRBJ1-5	TRBD1	.	CASSTQGDQPQHF	TGTGCCAGTAGCACGCAGGGGGATCAGCCCCAGCATTTT
TRBV20-1	TRBJ1-5	.	many	CSATYDQPQHF	TGCAGTGCTACATACGATCAGCCCCAGCATTTT
TRBV5-6	TRBJ2-3	.	many	CASSYQGADTQYF	TGTGCCAGCAGCTACCAGGGTGCAGATACGCAGTATTTT